This TCR beta chain derives from a study of neurological immune-mediated disorders. The yield of each sequencing run was over 170 million TCR-beta sequences from 15-18 subjects. TCRdb re-analysed the 5' RACE reads in MiXCR, keeping a single row per CDR3 protein. The sample consists of fewer than 90,000 distinct CDR3 sequences, 10% of them appearing once. Unsorted libraries were prepared from 2 million PBMCs held at -80 C. Study-wide findings and caveats: The most TCR clonal expansion was seen in HTLV-1-associated myelopathy, whereas the least was seen in multiple sclerosis, below the level in healthy controls. CDR3 amino acid sequences found in expanded clones were never shared across subjects, suggesting private repertoires in all groups.

This clonotype appeared many times. Its antigen is as yet unknown. V lost 3 bases and J 3 bases, leaving 11 bases between the germline ends. The length of the CDR3 is 14 residues. Germline assignment: CDR1 SGHDN and CDR2 FVKESK. Sequencing was carried out using PBMCs. The source of this sequence is a man aged 35-49 years in good health. The chain links TRBV14 to TRBJ1-2; perhaps TRBD1 as D (6 bases). This chain's CDR3 is CASSQQGRDYGYTF. The CDR3 DNA follows: TGTGCCAGCAGCCAGCAGGGGAGGGACTATGGCTACACCTTC.